The sequence of this T cell receptor (beta chain) was determined in a study of T cell repertoires in cytomegalovirus infection (dated by TCRdb to between 2018 and 2021). General notes on the study: The HLA type of each donor mattered for the analysis, because public TCR beta signatures pointed to carriage of CMV infection along with the matching HLA type.

V loses 4 bases of germline sequence and J loses 6 bases, and the interval between the two ends is 21 bases. Reading from cysteine to phenylalanine, the CDR3 counts 17 amino acids. Only the CDR3 DNA stays, 51 bases, in frame from base 1. Based on the germline V gene, the CDR1 and CDR2 sequences are SGHVS and FQNEAQ. Findings and caveats that apply to the study as a whole: In the ex vivo response, HLA-C-restricted CMV-specific TCR beta clonotypes were dominant, and in two of eight donors the single most frequent clonotype came from this HLA-C-restricted group. Carriers of CMV infection plus the relevant HLA type were discriminated by the cumulative frequency of public TCR beta family members in the study cohort and in an independent roughly 370-donor cohort.

Sequencing used an Illumina HiSeq 1500. TCRdb reanalyzed the raw reads on its own, using fastp at Q25 for trimming and MiXCR for clone calling, and kept in-frame beta chains. Records with the same CDR3 protein are collapsed into one entry carrying the most frequent genes and DNA. Across this sample there are about 160,000 distinct CDR3 sequences, with under 20% seen only once. About 17% of the sample is in the top ten clones. For this clonotype: Its binding antigen is unknown. Base qualities are not provided; no much larger clone lies one nucleotide away.

Recombination joined TRBV7-8 with TRBJ2-2, with the D assignment possibly TRBD1 or TRBD2, given 5 matching bases for each. Material for sequencing was CD8+ T cells from PBMCs. The source of this sequence is a human donor in good health (CMV status not recorded). Some clones in this sample may be carry-over from other donors' samples. CDR3 sequence: CASSSPPLGEISGELFF. The sequence in DNA is TGTGCCAGCAGCTCCCCCCCCCTGGGGGAGATCTCCGGGGAGCTGTTTTTT.